This passage covers 7 T cell receptor beta chains from one sample sequenced in a study of cytomegalovirus exposure and HLA in healthy donors (dated by TCRdb to between 2016 and 2019). The library was built by means of the immunoSEQ multiplex PCR assay. For the multiplex PCR, a mixture combining 60 forward primers for TCR Vbeta segments and 13 reverse primers for TCR Jbeta segments was used. The source is immuneACCESS, and TCRdb retained only in-frame sequences with V and J called. Part of the clones is not carried over; for the studies checked, unresolved V genes explain less than half of this, and the remainder is unexplained. The sample's table covers 150,000 to 200,000 clones. The top ten constitute roughly 2% of the sample. The sequenced material came from PBMCs. Receptor source: a man aged 25-45 years in good health and CMV-seronegative.

J is TRBJ2-2 and V is TRBV4-3; D remains ambiguous. V was cut by 4 bases and J by 7 bases, with 7 bases left in between. The length of the CDR3 is 12 residues. Germline CDR1 LGHNA, CDR2 YSLEER. CDR3 DNA sequence: TGCGCCAGCAGCCGTCTCGGCGGGGAGCTGTTTTTT. Its protein is CASSRLGGELFF.

The chain couples TRBV4-2 to TRBJ2-5; 7 bases match TRBD1. The CDR3 runs 17 residues. CDR1 and CDR2 (germline): LGHNA, YNFKEQ. Unmatched junction bases numbered 9, after V lost 0 bases and J lost 2 bases. CDR3 sequence reads: CASSQDDGTAFQETQYF. In DNA form, the CDR3 reads TGTGCCAGCAGCCAAGATGACGGGACAGCCTTTCAAGAGACCCAGTACTTC.

The V gene is TRBV28, the J gene TRBJ2-2, with D unclear. This CDR3 spans 13 amino acids. The germline gives CDR1 MDHEN, CDR2 SYDVKM. Trimming stripped 5 bases from V and 0 bases from J, with 4 bases between. The CDR3, as DNA: TGTGCCAGCAGTAGCCCGAACACCGGGGAGCTGTTTTTT. It yields the protein CASSSPNTGELFF. The entire variable domain, with the rest obtained from reference TRBV28 and TRBJ2-2, is as follows: DVKVTQSSRYLVKRTGEKVFLECVQDMDHENMFWYRQDPGLGLRLIYFSYDVKMKEKGDIPEGYSVSREKKERFSLILESASTNQTSMYLCASSSPNTGELFFGEGSRLTVL.

The chain joins TRBV4-2 to TRBJ1-1; unclear D gene. CDR3 length: 14 amino acids. Germline CDR1 reads LGHNA; CDR2 reads YNFKEQ. Trimming left V 0 bases short and J 5 bases short, with 10 bases between. CDR3: CASSQDPQATEAFF. The CDR3 DNA reads TGTGCCAGCAGCCAAGATCCGCAGGCTACTGAAGCTTTCTTT.

This chain connects TRBV27 to TRBJ1-5; no reliable D call. With 4 bases removed from V and 3 bases from J, the gap between germline ends came to 13 bases. Germline V gene lookup returns CDR1 MNHEY and CDR2 SMNVEV (reference sequence). The CDR3 has 15 amino acids. CDR3 DNA: TGTGCCAGCAGTTCCCCCCGGGTTGTCAATCAGCCCCAGCATTTT. It specifies CASSSPRVVNQPQHF.

In DNA form, the CDR3 reads TGTGCCAGCAGTTCGGGACAGGGGGCCGGCGGCTACACCTTC. It yields the protein CASSSGQGAGGYTF. The chain is built from TRBV6-6 and TRBJ1-2; TRBD1 matches 12 bases. The germline CDR1 and CDR2 sequences are MNHNY and SVGAGI (reference sequence). With V trimmed by 4 bases and J by 8 bases, 5 bases remained unmatched. This CDR3 is built from 14 residues.

On this clone: Other DNA variants within this sample encode the same CDR3. The J gene is TRBJ1-1, the V gene TRBV12-5, with 8 bases matching TRBD1. The junction had 5 bases not matched to a gene; V was cut back by 5 bases and J by 0 bases. CDR3 length: 15 amino acids. Looked up from germline, CDR1 is LGHNT and CDR2 is FRNRAP. CDR3 nucleotides: TGTGCTAGTGGTCCTGGACAGGGCATGAACACTGAAGCTTTCTTT. Amino acid sequence: CASGPGQGMNTEAFF.